The 13 T cell receptor beta chains in this list originate from one sample, sequenced in a study of T cells after yellow fever vaccination. In TCRdb, the 5' RACE reads were re-called with MiXCR into one record per CDR3 protein. Found here are some 240,000 distinct CDR3 sequences, approximately 3.8% of them singletons; the top ten hold 19%. The sequenced sample was PBMCs, obtained 15 days after the yellow fever booster vaccination. Receptors were obtained from a man between 18 and 29 years old who received the YFV17D yellow fever vaccine.

This clonotype was seen at least ten times. The chain combines TRBV29-1 with TRBJ1-1; 8 nucleotides match TRBD1. CDR3 length: 13 amino acids. Trimming cost V 3 bases and J 7 bases; bases outside gene matches: 7. Germline V gene sequence: CDR1 SQVTM, CDR2 ANQGSEA. CDR3 sequence reads: CSVDRQGAGEAFF. The CDR3 DNA reads TGCAGCGTTGATCGGCAGGGGGCTGGTGAAGCTTTCTTT.

In this sample, this clonotype turned up many times. V gene TRBV5-1 combines with J gene TRBJ2-2; 8 bases line up with TRBD1. This CDR3 comprises 14 residues. Germline V gives CDR1 SGHRS, CDR2 YFSETQ. With 4 bases clipped from V and 4 bases from J, the junction kept 3 bases outside the gene matches. The CDR3 region is CASSHGQGTGELFF. CDR3 nucleotide sequence: TGCGCCAGCAGCCATGGACAGGGCACCGGGGAGCTGTTTTTT.

In its sample, this clonotype was seen many times. The chain has TRBV5-1 and TRBJ1-1, with a tentative D call TRBD1 (6 bases). The CDR3 consists of 17 residues. Germline V gene lookup returns CDR1 SGHRS and CDR2 YFSETQ. V lost 0 bases to trimming and J lost 3 bases, with 18 bases between them. The CDR3 bases are TGCGCCAGCAGCTTGGCTTTCAGGGGCTCGGGGTACACTGAAGCTTTCTTT. Translation: CASSLAFRGSGYTEAFF.

This clonotype occurred many times. The chain employs TRBV5-1 and TRBJ2-1; tentative D call: TRBD1 (5 bases). The CDR3 covers 15 residues. The ends were cut back, 0 bases at V and 1 base at J, with 8 bases in the middle. Germline V gene sequence: CDR1 SGHRS, CDR2 YFSETQ. The CDR3 DNA sequence: TGCGCCAGCAGCTTGGGTGCAGGGTCCTACAATGAGCAGTTCTTC. Residues: CASSLGAGSYNEQFF.

This clonotype was observed at least ten times. This chain connects TRBV6-6 to TRBJ1-5, with TRBD1 matching 7 bases. The CDR3 totals 14 residues. Germline CDR1 and CDR2: MNHNY and SVGAGI (reference sequence). Trimming cost V 6 bases and J 2 bases; bases outside gene matches: 4. In nucleotides, the CDR3 is TGTGCCAGCAGGAGCACAGGGGGCAATCAGCCCCAGCATTTT. It is translated as CASRSTGGNQPQHF.

V usage is TRBV30 and J usage is TRBJ2-7; 10 nucleotides align to TRBD2. V dropped 3 bases and J dropped 6; count of bases not matched to a gene: 2. Germline CDR1 GTSNPN, CDR2 SVGIG (reference sequence). The CDR3 is 12 residues long. CDR3 nucleotide sequence: TGTGCCTGGAGCTTAGCGGGGGGCGAGCAGTACTTC. This translates into CAWSLAGGEQYF.

This clonotype was recorded at least ten times. The rearrangement joins TRBV5-1 to TRBJ2-2, with TRBD1 matching over 8 bases. Per the germline V gene, CDR1 is SGHRS and CDR2 is YFSETQ. With V trimmed by 4 bases and J by 7 bases, 9 bases remained unmatched. The CDR3 spans 15 residues. CDR3 region: CASSPGTGSSGELFF. The CDR3 DNA reads TGCGCCAGCAGCCCAGGGACAGGTTCGAGCGGGGAGCTGTTTTTT.

The table lists this clonotype with many counts. The V call is TRBV7-8, the J call TRBJ1-6; unclear D gene. This CDR3 is 12 amino acids long. The V gene lost 1 base and the J gene lost 8 bases, with 3 bases spanning the gap. The germline V gene encodes CDR1 SGHVS and CDR2 FQNEAQ. The CDR3 bases are TGTGCCAGCAGCTTAGTCGATTCACCCCTCCACTTT. It is translated as CASSLVDSPLHF.

This clonotype was seen at least ten times. The CDR3 here is CASSWDRGRGNTIYF. CDR3 DNA: TGTGCCAGCAGCTGGGACAGGGGACGAGGAAACACCATATATTTT. This chain uses TRBV7-2 with TRBJ1-3; 10 bases agree with TRBD1. V was pared by 4 bases and J by 4 bases, with 4 bases of the junction left unmatched. Per the germline V gene, CDR1 is SGHTA and CDR2 is FQGNSA. The CDR3 runs 15 residues.

This clonotype occurred many times. The CDR3, as DNA: TGTGCCAGCAGCTTCTGGGGGGGGAACACTGAAGCTTTCTTT. It specifies CASSFWGGNTEAFF. This chain joins TRBV7-2 and TRBJ1-1; D may be TRBD1 (5 bases). Trimming removed 3 bases from V and 1 base from J, with 9 bases in between. The CDR3 runs 14 residues. From germline, CDR1 is SGHTA and CDR2 FQGNSA.

This clonotype was seen ten or more times. V and J are TRBV6-4 and TRBJ2-3; TRBD1 is a possible D gene (7 bases). With 5 bases removed from V and 2 bases from J, the gap between germline ends came to 14 bases. From germline, CDR1 is MRHNA and CDR2 SNTAGT. The CDR3 has 15 residues. This chain's CDR3 is CASSPQGGPTDTQYF. The CDR3, as DNA: TGTGCCAGCAGTCCCCAGGGGGGACCCACAGATACGCAGTATTTT.

In its sample, this clonotype was seen many times. This chain uses TRBV7-6 with TRBJ2-2; 10 bases match TRBD2. CDR1 is SGHVS, CDR2 FNYEAQ, per germline. J gave up 5 bases and V 3 bases, and 18 bases lay outside the gene matches. The CDR3 has 20 residues. CDR3 protein: CASSFELKRRTSGPTGELFF. The DNA of the CDR3 is TGTGCCAGCAGCTTCGAGCTTAAACGTCGGACTAGCGGTCCGACCGGGGAGCTGTTTTTT.

This clonotype has a handful of counts. V usage is TRBV7-8 and J usage is TRBJ1-1, with D hard to call. The ends were cut back, 10 bases at V and 3 bases at J, with 15 bases in the middle. The CDR3 has 13 residues. The germline V gene encodes CDR1 SGHVS and CDR2 FQNEAQ. This chain's CDR3 is CATQTPSYTEAFF. The DNA of the CDR3 is TGTGCCACACAGACTCCATCGTACACTGAAGCTTTCTTT. The variable domain in full, completed from reference TRBV7-8 and TRBJ1-1, reads GAGVSQSPRYKVAKRGQDVALRCDPISGHVSLFWYQQALGQGPEFLTYFQNEAQLDKSGLPSDRFFAERPEGSVSTLKIQRTQQEDSAVYLCATQTPSYTEAFFGQGTRLTVV.